Here is one T cell receptor (beta chain) with its context. Its specificity is unknown. The sample contains more than one DNA sequence encoding this CDR3. Naive CD8 cells lacked CD45RO and underwent positive selection for CCR7, leaving out terminally differentiated effector memory CD45RA+ cells. The data stem from a study of shared clonotypes between healthy human individuals. Study summary: A donor's plate count was three for CD4 naive and three for CD4 memory; CD8 naive had two and CD8 memory one.

Study conclusions and caveats: Few donors limited the genetic and exposure-history diversity represented. It was observed that 5% to 6.5% of naive CD4 clonotypes were shared across several donors. The four-donor shared clonotypes exceeded non-shared clonotypes in generation probability, with non-shared ones scoring lower.

Measured with immunoSEQ multiplex PCR; TCRdb has only the in-frame clones, and not every one. The table lists 1.5 million to 2.5 million clones, just under 95% of them singletons. This TCR derives from a man younger than 35 in good health. The specimen sequenced was naive CD8+ T cells sorted from blood.

In DNA form, the CDR3 reads TGTGCCAGCAGCTTAGCTTCCTACGAGCAGTACTTC. It specifies CASSLASYEQYF. The chain is built from TRBV11-2 and TRBJ2-7; D is uncertain. Germline V gene data show CDR1 as SGHAT and CDR2 as FQNNGV. The ends were cut back, 1 base at V and 1 base at J, with 2 bases in the middle. This CDR3 region has 12 residues.